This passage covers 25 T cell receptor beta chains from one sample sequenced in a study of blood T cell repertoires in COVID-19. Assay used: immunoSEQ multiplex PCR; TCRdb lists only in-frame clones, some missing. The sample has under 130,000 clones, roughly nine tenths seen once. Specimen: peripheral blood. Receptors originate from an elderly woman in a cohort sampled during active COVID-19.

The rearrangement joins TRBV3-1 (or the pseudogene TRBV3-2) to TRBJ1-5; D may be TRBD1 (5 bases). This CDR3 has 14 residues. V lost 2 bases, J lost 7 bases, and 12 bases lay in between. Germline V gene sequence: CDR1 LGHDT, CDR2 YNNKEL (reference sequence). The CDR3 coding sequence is TGTGCCAGCAGCCAATCAGGGTCTGGACAGCCCCAGCATTTT. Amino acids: CASSQSGSGQPQHF.

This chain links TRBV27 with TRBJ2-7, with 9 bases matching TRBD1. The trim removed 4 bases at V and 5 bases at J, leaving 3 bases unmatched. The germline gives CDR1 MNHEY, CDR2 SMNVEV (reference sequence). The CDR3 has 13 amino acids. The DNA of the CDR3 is TGTGCCAGCAGTTCGCGGGACAGGGACGAGCAGTACTTC. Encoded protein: CASSSRDRDEQYF.

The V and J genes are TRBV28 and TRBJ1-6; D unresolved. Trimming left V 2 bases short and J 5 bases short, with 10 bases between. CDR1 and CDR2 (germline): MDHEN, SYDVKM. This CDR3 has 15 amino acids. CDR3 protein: CASSLVGANNSPLHF. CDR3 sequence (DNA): TGTGCCAGCAGTTTAGTCGGAGCAAATAATTCACCCCTCCACTTT.

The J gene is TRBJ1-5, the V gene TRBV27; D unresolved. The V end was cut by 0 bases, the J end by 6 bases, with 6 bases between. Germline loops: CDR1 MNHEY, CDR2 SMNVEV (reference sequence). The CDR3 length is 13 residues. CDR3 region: CASSLSIGQPQHF. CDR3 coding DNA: TGTGCCAGCAGTTTATCGATCGGTCAGCCCCAGCATTTT.

CDR3 loop: CASSPQRQGNYGYTF. DNA for the CDR3: TGTGCCAGCTCACCTCAGAGACAGGGGAACTATGGCTACACCTTC. The rearrangement links TRBV18 to TRBJ1-2, with 8 bases matching TRBD1. CDR3 size: 15 residues. From germline, CDR1 is KGHSH and CDR2 LQKENI. V gave up 3 bases and J gave up 2 bases; unmatched junction bases: 5. The full variable domain, completed using reference TRBV18 and TRBJ1-2, is NAGVMQNPRHLVRRRGQEARLRCSPMKGHSHVYWYRQLPEEGLKFMVYLQKENIIDESGMPKERFSAEFPKEGPSILRIQQVVRGDSAAYFCASSPQRQGNYGYTFGSGTRLTVV.

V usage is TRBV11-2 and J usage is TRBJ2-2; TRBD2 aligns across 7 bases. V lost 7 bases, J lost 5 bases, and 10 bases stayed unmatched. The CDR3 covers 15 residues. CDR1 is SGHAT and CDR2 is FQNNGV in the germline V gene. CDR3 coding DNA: TGTGCCAGCATAGCCGGGCTAGCGGTAACCGGGGAGCTGTTTTTT. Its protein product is CASIAGLAVTGELFF.

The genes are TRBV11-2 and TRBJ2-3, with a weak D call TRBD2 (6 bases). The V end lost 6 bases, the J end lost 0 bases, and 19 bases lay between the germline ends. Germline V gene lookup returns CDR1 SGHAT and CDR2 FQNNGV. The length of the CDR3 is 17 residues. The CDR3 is CASSSLRGRTSTDTQYF. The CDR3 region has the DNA TGTGCCAGCAGTTCTCTTCGGGGGAGGACTAGCACAGATACGCAGTATTTT.

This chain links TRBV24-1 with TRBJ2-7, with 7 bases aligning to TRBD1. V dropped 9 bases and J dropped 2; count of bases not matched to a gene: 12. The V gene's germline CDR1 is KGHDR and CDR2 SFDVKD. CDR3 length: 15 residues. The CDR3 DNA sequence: TGTGCCACCCTTTTCAACTCAGACAGGGCCTACGAGCAGTACTTC. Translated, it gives CATLFNSDRAYEQYF.

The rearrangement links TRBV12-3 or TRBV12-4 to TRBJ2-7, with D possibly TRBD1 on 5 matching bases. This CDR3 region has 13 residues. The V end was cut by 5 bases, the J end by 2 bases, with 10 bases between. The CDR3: CASSPRQTYEQYF. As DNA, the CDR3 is TGTGCCAGCAGTCCGAGACAGACCTACGAGCAGTACTTC.

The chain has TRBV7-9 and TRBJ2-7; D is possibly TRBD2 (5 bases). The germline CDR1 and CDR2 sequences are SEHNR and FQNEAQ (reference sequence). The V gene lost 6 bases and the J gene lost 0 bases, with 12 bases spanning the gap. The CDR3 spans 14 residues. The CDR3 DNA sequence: TGTGCCAGCAGGGTATCGGGGTCCTCCTACGAGCAGTACTTC. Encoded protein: CASRVSGSSYEQYF.

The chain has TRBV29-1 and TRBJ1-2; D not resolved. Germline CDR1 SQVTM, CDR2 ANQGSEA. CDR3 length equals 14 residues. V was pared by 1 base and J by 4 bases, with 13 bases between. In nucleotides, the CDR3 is TGCAGCGTTGAAGCGGTGTCACGGGGCTATGGCTACACCTTC. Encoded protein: CSVEAVSRGYGYTF.

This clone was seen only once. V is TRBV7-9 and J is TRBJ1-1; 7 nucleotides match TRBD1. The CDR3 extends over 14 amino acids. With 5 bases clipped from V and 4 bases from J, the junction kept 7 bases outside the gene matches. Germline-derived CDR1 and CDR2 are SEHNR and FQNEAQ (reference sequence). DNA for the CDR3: TGTGCCAGCAGCCGACAGGGTTATCTCACTGAAGCTTTCTTT. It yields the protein CASSRQGYLTEAFF. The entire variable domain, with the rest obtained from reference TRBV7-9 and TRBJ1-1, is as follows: DTGVSQNPRHKITKRGQNVTFRCDPISEHNRLYWYRQTLGQGPEFLTYFQNEAQLEKSRLLSDRFSAERPKGSFSTLEIQRTEQGDSAMYLCASSRQGYLTEAFFGQGTRLTVV.

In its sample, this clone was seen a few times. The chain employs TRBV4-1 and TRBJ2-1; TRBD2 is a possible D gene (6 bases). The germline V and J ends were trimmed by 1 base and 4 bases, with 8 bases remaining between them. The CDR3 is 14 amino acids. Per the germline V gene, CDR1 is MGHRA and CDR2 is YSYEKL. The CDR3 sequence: CASSQGGIYNEQFF. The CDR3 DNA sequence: TGCGCCAGCAGCCAAGGCGGGATATACAATGAGCAGTTCTTC.

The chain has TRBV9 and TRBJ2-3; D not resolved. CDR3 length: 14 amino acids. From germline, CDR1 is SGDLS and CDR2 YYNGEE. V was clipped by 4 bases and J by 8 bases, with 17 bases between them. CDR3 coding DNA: TGTGCCAGCAGCCAGGTCTCTGGGTCTGTTACGCAGTATTTT. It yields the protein CASSQVSGSVTQYF.

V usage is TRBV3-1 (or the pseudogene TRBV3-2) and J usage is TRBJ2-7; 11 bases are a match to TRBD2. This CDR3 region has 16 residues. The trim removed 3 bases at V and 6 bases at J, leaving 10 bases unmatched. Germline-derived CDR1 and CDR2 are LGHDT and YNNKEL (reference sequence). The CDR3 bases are TGTGCCAGCAGCCAGGGACTAGCGGTTGACGGGCGCGAGCAGTACTTC. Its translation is CASSQGLAVDGREQYF.

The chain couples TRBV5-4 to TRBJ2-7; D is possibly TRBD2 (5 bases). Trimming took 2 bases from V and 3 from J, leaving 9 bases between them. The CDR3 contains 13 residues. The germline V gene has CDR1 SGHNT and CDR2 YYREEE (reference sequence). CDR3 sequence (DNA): TGTGCCAGCAGCTTAACTAGTGGCTACGAGCAGTACTTC. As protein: CASSLTSGYEQYF.

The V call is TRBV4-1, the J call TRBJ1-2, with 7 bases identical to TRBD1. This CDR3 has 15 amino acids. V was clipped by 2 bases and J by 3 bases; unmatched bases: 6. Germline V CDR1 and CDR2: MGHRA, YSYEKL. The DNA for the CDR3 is TGCGCCAGCAGCCAAAGTCCAACAGGGGACTATGGCTACACCTTC. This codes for CASSQSPTGDYGYTF.

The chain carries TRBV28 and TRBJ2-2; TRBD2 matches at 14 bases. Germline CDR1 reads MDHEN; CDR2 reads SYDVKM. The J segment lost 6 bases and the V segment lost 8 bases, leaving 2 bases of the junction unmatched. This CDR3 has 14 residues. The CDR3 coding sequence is TGTGCCAGCGGACTAGCGGGGGGAGCCGGGGAGCTGTTTTTT. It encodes CASGLAGGAGELFF.

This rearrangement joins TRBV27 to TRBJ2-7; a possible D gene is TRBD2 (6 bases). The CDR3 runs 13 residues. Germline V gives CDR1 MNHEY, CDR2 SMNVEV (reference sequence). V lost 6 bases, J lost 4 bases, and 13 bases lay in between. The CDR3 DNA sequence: TGTGCCAGCAGGGATCCGGGAGCATACGAGCAGTACTTC. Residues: CASRDPGAYEQYF.

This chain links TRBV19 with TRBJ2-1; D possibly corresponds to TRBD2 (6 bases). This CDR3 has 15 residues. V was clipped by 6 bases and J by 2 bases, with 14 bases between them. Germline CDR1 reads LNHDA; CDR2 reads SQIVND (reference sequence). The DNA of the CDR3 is TGTGCCAGTAGACGGGACTCCCCGGCCTACAATGAGCAGTTCTTC. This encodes CASRRDSPAYNEQFF.

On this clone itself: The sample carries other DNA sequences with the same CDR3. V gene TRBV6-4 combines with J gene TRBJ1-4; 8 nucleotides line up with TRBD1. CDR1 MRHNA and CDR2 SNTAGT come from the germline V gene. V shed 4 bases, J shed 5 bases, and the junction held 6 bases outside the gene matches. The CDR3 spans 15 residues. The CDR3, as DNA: TGTGCCAGCAGTGCAAGGACAGGGAGGAATGAAAAACTGTTTTTT. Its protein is CASSARTGRNEKLFF.

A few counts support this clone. In nucleotides, the CDR3 is TGTGCCAGCAGCCCCTATGACAGCCTCGGAAACACCATATATTTT. This gives the protein CASSPYDSLGNTIYF. The chain couples TRBV3-1 (or the pseudogene TRBV3-2) to TRBJ1-3, with TRBD1 as a possible D gene (5 bases). V was cut by 4 bases and J by 4 bases, with 14 bases left in between. Germline V gene sequence: CDR1 LGHDT, CDR2 YNNKEL (reference sequence). The length of the CDR3 is 15 residues.

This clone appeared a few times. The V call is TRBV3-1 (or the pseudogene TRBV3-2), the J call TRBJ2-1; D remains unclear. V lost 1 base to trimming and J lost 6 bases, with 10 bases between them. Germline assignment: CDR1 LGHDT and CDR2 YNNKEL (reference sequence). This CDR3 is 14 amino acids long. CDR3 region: CASSQGQSGNEQFF. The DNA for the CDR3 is TGTGCCAGCAGCCAAGGTCAGTCTGGCAATGAGCAGTTCTTC.

CDR3 residues: CASSFKWPRTDTQYF. The CDR3 nucleotides read TGTGCCAGCAGTTTTAAATGGCCCCGCACAGATACGCAGTATTTT. The rearrangement joins TRBV28 to TRBJ2-3, with D uncertain. The CDR3 loop spans 15 amino acids. V was pared by 3 bases and J by 1 base, with 11 bases between. CDR1 and CDR2 (germline): MDHEN, SYDVKM.

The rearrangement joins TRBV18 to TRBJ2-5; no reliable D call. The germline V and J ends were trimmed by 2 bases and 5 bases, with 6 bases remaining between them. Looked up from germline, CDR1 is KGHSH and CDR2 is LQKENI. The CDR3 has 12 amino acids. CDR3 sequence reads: CASSPNGETQYF. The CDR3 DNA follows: TGTGCCAGCTCACCAAACGGTGAGACCCAGTACTTC.